A single sample gave rise to the 8 T cell receptor beta chains below, sequenced in a study of CD8 T cells in ankylosing spondylitis. Study outcomes and limitations: Within ankylosing spondylitis blood, a TCR beta motif made up of fewer than ten highly homologous variants appeared to be characteristic.

TCRdb reprocessed the 5' RACE reads via MiXCR and lists one record per CDR3 protein. The profile shows 800,000 to 900,000 distinct CDR3 sequences, around 11% of them singletons. No antigens are known for them. Sequencing used blood, either unsorted or a sorted T cell fraction (not recorded which). All receptors derive from a male donor with ankylosing spondylitis.

This clonotype has only a few counts. The V gene is TRBV27, the J gene TRBJ2-1; D is uncertain. CDR3 length: 16 amino acids. The germline gives CDR1 MNHEY, CDR2 SMNVEV (reference sequence). The V and J ends lost 7 bases and 9 bases respectively, with 25 bases between them. Here the CDR3 DNA reads TGTGCCAGCACCGCGACATGGGGATCCCCATCAAGTGAGCAGTTCTTC. This translates into CASTATWGSPSSEQFF.

This clonotype was seen many times. This rearrangement joins TRBV12-3 or TRBV12-4 to TRBJ1-2; D gene uncertain. CDR3 length: 14 amino acids. Trimming removed 4 bases from V and 4 bases from J, with 13 bases in between. The CDR3 reads CASSSRRGGYGYTF. CDR3 DNA sequence: TGTGCCAGCAGTTCTAGGCGGGGAGGCTATGGCTACACCTTC.

The chain carries TRBV25-1 and TRBJ1-5, with no clear D. V gave up 3 bases and J gave up 3 bases, with 9 bases separating them. CDR1 MGHDK and CDR2 SYGVNS come from the germline V gene. The CDR3 has 14 amino acids. The CDR3 DNA reads as TGTGCCAGCAGTGAGTACGGACTCAATCAGCCCCAGCATTTT. It specifies CASSEYGLNQPQHF.

The chain couples TRBV28 to TRBJ2-7, with 8 bases fitting TRBD1. The CDR3 covers 15 residues. The V gene's germline CDR1 is MDHEN and CDR2 SYDVKM. V lost 6 bases to trimming and J lost 3 bases; unmatched junction nucleotides: 10. The DNA for the CDR3 is TGTGCCAGCAGCTCCCAGGGGACAGGATTCTACGAGCAGTACTTC. Protein: CASSSQGTGFYEQYF.

This clonotype was found many times. The rearrangement uses TRBV29-1 and TRBJ2-5; TRBD1 matches 8 bases. This CDR3 spans 13 amino acids. V lost 7 bases to trimming and J lost 3 bases; unmatched junction nucleotides: 7. Germline CDR1 and CDR2: SQVTM and ANQGSEA. CDR3 region: CSASLGQEETQYF. CDR3 in DNA: TGCAGCGCTTCCCTGGGACAGGAAGAGACCCAGTACTTC.

This clonotype was seen a handful of times. The chain employs TRBV6-1 and TRBJ2-3; 8 nucleotides agree with TRBD2. Trimming removed 6 bases from V and 2 bases from J; junction bases left unmatched: 10. The CDR3 is 16 amino acids. Germline V gene lookup returns CDR1 MNHNS and CDR2 SASEGT. CDR3 DNA: TGTGCCAGCAGGAACCGCATTAGCGGGAACACAGATACGCAGTATTTT. Protein: CASRNRISGNTDTQYF.

The chain uses TRBV5-1 and TRBJ1-6; TRBD1 is a possible D gene (5 bases). V was cut by 3 bases and J by 8 bases, with 12 bases left in between. Germline V gene sequence: CDR1 SGHRS, CDR2 YFSETQ. The CDR3 runs 14 residues. The CDR3 DNA reads as TGCGCCAGCAGCTCAGGGTTTGGAGATTCACCCCTCCACTTT. Protein: CASSSGFGDSPLHF.

This clonotype was counted only a few times. The CDR3 DNA follows: TGCGCCAGCAGCCAAGGAGCCAGTCTGAACACTGAAGCTTTCTTT. This encodes CASSQGASLNTEAFF. The J gene is TRBJ1-1, the V gene TRBV4-3; D is undetermined. The CDR3 runs 15 residues. CDR1 LGHNA and CDR2 YSLEER come from the germline V gene. V lost 1 base and J 0 bases, leaving 9 bases between the germline ends.